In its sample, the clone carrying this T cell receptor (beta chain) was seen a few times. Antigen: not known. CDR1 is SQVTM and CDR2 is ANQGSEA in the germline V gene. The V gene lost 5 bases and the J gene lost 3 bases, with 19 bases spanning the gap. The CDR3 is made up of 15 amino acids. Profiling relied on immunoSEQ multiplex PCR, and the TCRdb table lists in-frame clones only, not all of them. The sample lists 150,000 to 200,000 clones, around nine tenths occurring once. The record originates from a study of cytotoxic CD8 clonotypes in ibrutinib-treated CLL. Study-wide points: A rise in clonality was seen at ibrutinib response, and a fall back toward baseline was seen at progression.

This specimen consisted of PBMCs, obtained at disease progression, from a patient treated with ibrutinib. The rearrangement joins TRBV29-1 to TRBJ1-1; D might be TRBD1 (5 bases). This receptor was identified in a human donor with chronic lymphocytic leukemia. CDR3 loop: CSVTRMGRRDTEAFF. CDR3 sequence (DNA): TGCAGCGTTACCCGAATGGGACGTCGGGACACTGAAGCTTTCTTT. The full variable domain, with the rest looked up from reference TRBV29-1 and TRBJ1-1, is SAVISQKPSRDICQRGTSLTIQCQVDSQVTMMFWYRQQPGQSLTLIATANQGSEATYESGFVIDKFPISRPNLTFSTLTVSNMSPEDSSIYLCSVTRMGRRDTEAFFGQGTRLTVV.